This T cell receptor beta chain originates from a study of OX40 agonist ivuxolimab in advanced cancers. Study overall: Of mixed ages from roughly 23 to 85 and averaging around 60 years, the group was about 80% male. Three patients got partial responses; one had hepatocellular carcinoma and two had cutaneous melanoma.

Sequencing used immunoSEQ multiplex PCR; TCRdb keeps in-frame clones, though not all of them. The table records roughly 60,000 clones, 84% of them present only once. As for this clone: Its target is not known.

The CDR3 length is 13 residues. CDR1 MNHEY and CDR2 SMNVEV come from the germline V gene (reference sequence). V was cut by 3 bases and J by 5 bases, with 8 bases left in between. The study sampled blood at baseline, cycle 4 day 1, and cycle 7 day 1. Findings and limits, study-wide: Antigen targets of the expanded peripheral T cells went undetermined.

Sequenced here: CD4+ or CD8+ T cells sorted from blood, sampled in a trial of the OX40 agonist ivuxolimab. The rearrangement links TRBV27 to TRBJ2-1; D call uncertain. The TCR comes from an adult with an advanced solid tumor such as melanoma, head and neck, liver or kidney cancer. The CDR3 bases are TGTGCCAGCAGTTTCAGTACGAACAATGAGCAGTTCTTC. Translating gives CASSFSTNNEQFF.